This T cell receptor beta chain was sequenced for a study of blood T cell repertoires in COVID-19. Sequencing was performed with immunoSEQ multiplex PCR; in TCRdb, only in-frame clones are kept and a portion is missing. The top ten clones hold roughly 8% of a sample with about 71,000 clones, nearly 90% of them seen once. This CDR3 has 13 amino acids. Trimming removed 9 bases from V and 0 bases from J, with 11 bases in between. CDR1 and CDR2 (germline): MNHEY, SVGAGI. The sample consisted of peripheral blood. V and J are TRBV6-5 and TRBJ1-1, with D possibly TRBD1 on 5 matching bases. The source of this sequence is a man aged 45-60 years with active COVID-19. The CDR3 loop is CASRQPMNTEAFF. DNA of the CDR3: TGTGCCAGTCGACAGCCGATGAACACTGAAGCTTTCTTT.